One T cell receptor (beta chain) is described in this entry. The antigen remains unidentified. The CDR3 spans 10 residues. Between the trimmed V and J ends, which lost 0 bases and 7 bases, there was a span of 3 bases. Germline V gene data show CDR1 as SQVTM and CDR2 as ANQGSEA. The data derive from a study of identical twins. Regarding the study as a whole: Out-of-frame sharing of TCR alpha in monozygotic twins was underestimated by models. Conclusions relied on cross-sectional statistical analysis, not following the same donors.

Template switching, a step in the protocol, added a universal primer site, and cDNA carried unique molecular identifiers. TCRdb re-called the 5' RACE reads with MiXCR, one entry per CDR3 protein. In the table there are around 490,000 distinct CDR3 sequences, over 12% of which are singletons. All donors were healthy Caucasians. This sample also appeared in a second study, on yellow fever vaccine responses in identical twins.

What was sequenced was CD4+ T cells sorted from blood. This clonotype was sampled from a young woman in good health. The V call is TRBV29-1, the J call TRBJ2-5; D unclear. Here the CDR3 DNA reads TGCAGCGTTGAAGAGGTGACCCAGTACTTC. Translated, it gives CSVEEVTQYF.